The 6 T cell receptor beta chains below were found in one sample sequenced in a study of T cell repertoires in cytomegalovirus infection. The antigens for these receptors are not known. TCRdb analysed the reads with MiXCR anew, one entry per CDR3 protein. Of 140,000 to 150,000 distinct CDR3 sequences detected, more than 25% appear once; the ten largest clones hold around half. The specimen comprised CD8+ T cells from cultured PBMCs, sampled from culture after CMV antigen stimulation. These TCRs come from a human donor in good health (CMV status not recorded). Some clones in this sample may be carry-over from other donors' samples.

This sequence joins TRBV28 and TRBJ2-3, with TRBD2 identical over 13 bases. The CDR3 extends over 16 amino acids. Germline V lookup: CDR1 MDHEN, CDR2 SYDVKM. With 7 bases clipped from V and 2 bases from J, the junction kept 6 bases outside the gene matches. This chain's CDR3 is CASTLGLAGDTDTQYF. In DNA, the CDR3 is TGTGCCAGCACCCTCGGACTAGCGGGGGACACAGATACGCAGTATTTT. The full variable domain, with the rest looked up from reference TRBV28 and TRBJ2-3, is DVKVTQSSRYLVKRTGEKVFLECVQDMDHENMFWYRQDPGLGLRLIYFSYDVKMKEKGDIPEGYSVSREKKERFSLILESASTNQTSMYLCASTLGLAGDTDTQYFGPGTRLTVL.

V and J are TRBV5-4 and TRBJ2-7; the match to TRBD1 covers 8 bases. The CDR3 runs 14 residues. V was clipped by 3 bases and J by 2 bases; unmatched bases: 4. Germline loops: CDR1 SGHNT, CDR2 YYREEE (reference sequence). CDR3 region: CASSYGTGPYEQYF. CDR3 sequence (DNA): TGTGCCAGCAGCTATGGGACAGGACCCTACGAGCAGTACTTC. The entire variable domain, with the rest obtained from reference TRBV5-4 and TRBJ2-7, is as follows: ETGVTQSPTHLIKTRGQQVTLRCSSQSGHNTVSWYQQALGQGPQFIFQYYREEENGRGNFPPRFSGLQFPNYSSELNVNALELDDSALYLCASSYGTGPYEQYFGPGTRLTVT.

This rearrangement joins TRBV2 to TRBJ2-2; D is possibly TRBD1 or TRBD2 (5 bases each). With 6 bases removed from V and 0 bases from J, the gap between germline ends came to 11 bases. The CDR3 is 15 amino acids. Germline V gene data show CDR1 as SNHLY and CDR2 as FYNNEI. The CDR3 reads CASSPGPTNTGELFF. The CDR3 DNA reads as TGTGCCAGCAGCCCGGGACCCACGAACACCGGGGAGCTGTTTTTT.

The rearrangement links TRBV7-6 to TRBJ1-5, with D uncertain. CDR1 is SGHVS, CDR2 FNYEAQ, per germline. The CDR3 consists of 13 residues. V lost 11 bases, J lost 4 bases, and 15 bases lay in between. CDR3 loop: CAFSEGDNQPQHF. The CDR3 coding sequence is TGTGCCTTCTCGGAGGGTGATAATCAGCCCCAGCATTTT.

In nucleotides, the CDR3 is TGTGCCAGCGTGGGACAGGGAAGTTCCTACGAGCAGTACTTC. Translating it yields CASVGQGSSYEQYF. V and J are TRBV7-9 and TRBJ2-7, with 9 bases lining up with TRBD1. The V and J ends lost 8 bases and 1 base, in that order; junction bases with no gene match: 6. The CDR3 is 14 amino acids. From germline, CDR1 is SEHNR and CDR2 FQNEAQ (reference sequence).

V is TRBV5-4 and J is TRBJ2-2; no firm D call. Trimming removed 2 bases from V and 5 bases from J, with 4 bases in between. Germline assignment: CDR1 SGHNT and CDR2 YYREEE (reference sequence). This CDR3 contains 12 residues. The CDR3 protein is CASSFMTGELFF. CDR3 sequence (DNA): TGTGCCAGCAGCTTCATGACCGGGGAGCTGTTTTTT.